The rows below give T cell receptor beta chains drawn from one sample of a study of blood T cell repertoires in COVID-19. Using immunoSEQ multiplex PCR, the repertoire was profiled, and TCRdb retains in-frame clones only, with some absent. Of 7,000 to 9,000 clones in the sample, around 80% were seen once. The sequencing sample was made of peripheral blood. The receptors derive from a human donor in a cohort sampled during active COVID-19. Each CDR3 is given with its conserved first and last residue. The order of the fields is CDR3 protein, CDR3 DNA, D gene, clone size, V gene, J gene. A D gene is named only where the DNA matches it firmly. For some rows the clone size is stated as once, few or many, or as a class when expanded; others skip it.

cdr3_aa: CASGGADTQYF
cdr3_nt: TGCGCCAGCGGGGGCGCAGATACGCAGTATTTT
d_call: -
clone_size: -
v_call: TRBV5-1
j_call: TRBJ2-3

cdr3_aa: CASSSDRLRSSYNSPLHF
cdr3_nt: TGTGCCAGCAGCTCGGACAGACTCCGGAGCTCCTATAATTCACCCCTCCACTTT
d_call: -
clone_size: -
v_call: TRBV7-2
j_call: TRBJ1-6

cdr3_aa: CASRTASGEKLFF
cdr3_nt: TGTGCCAGTAGGACGGCCTCGGGTGAAAAACTGTTTTTT
d_call: -
clone_size: few
v_call: TRBV19
j_call: TRBJ1-4

cdr3_aa: CASSLAAGSPLHF
cdr3_nt: TGTGCCAGCAGCTTGGCGGCAGGTTCACCCCTCCACTTT
d_call: -
clone_size: few
v_call: TRBV5-6
j_call: TRBJ1-6

cdr3_aa: CPSSQQTGGESSYNEQFF
cdr3_nt: TGCCCCAGCAGCCAACAAACGGGGGGGGAGAGCTCCTACAATGAGCAGTTCTTC
d_call: TRBD2
clone_size: few
v_call: TRBV4-3
j_call: TRBJ2-1

cdr3_aa: CASSDGRGSGKSYNEQFF
cdr3_nt: TGTGCCAGCAGCGACGGTCGGGGTAGCGGGAAATCCTACAATGAGCAGTTCTTC
d_call: TRBD2
clone_size: -
v_call: TRBV7-9
j_call: TRBJ2-1

cdr3_aa: CASSLGQAPHEQYF
cdr3_nt: TGCGCCAGCAGCTTGGGACAAGCCCCCCACGAGCAGTACTTC
d_call: -
clone_size: -
v_call: TRBV5-1
j_call: TRBJ2-7

cdr3_aa: CASSDPAGGRNEQFF
cdr3_nt: TGTGCCAGCAGTGACCCAGCGGGAGGGCGCAATGAGCAGTTCTTC
d_call: TRBD2
clone_size: -
v_call: TRBV2
j_call: TRBJ2-1

cdr3_aa: CASSQDGSGDQYF
cdr3_nt: TGCGCCAGCAGCCAAGATGGTAGCGGGGACCAGTACTTC
d_call: TRBD2
clone_size: -
v_call: TRBV4-3
j_call: TRBJ2-4

cdr3_aa: CASSYGGTGYTDTQYF
cdr3_nt: TGTGCCAGCAGTTACGGCGGGACAGGGTACACAGATACGCAGTATTTT
d_call: TRBD1
clone_size: -
v_call: TRBV6-6
j_call: TRBJ2-3

cdr3_aa: CASSRGSSYNEQFF
cdr3_nt: TGCGCCAGCAGTCGGGGGAGCTCCTACAATGAGCAGTTCTTC
d_call: -
clone_size: -
v_call: TRBV5-1
j_call: TRBJ2-1

cdr3_aa: CASSLFGAGETQYF
cdr3_nt: TGTGCCAGCAGCTTATTTGGGGCCGGGGAGACCCAGTACTTC
d_call: -
clone_size: -
v_call: TRBV11-2
j_call: TRBJ2-5

cdr3_aa: CASSVGGRVTEAFF
cdr3_nt: TGTGCCAGCAGCGTAGGAGGGCGGGTCACTGAAGCTTTCTTT
d_call: -
clone_size: -
v_call: TRBV9
j_call: TRBJ1-1

cdr3_aa: CASSFRSDRFF
cdr3_nt: TGTGCCAGCAGTTTTCGATCAGATCGGTTCTTC
d_call: -
clone_size: -
v_call: TRBV27
j_call: TRBJ2-1

cdr3_aa: CASSLEGGGAFYEQYF
cdr3_nt: TGTGCCAGCAGCTTGGAGGGCGGGGGGGCCTTCTACGAGCAGTACTTC
d_call: TRBD2
clone_size: -
v_call: TRBV5-6
j_call: TRBJ2-7

cdr3_aa: CASSHRDRAKNIQYF
cdr3_nt: TGCGCCAGCAGTCATAGGGACAGGGCCAAAAACATTCAGTACTTC
d_call: TRBD1
clone_size: -
v_call: TRBV23-1
j_call: TRBJ2-4

cdr3_aa: CATSDLRGFSTDTQYF
cdr3_nt: TGTGCCACCAGTGATTTACGGGGGTTTAGCACAGATACGCAGTATTTT
d_call: -
clone_size: once
v_call: TRBV24-1
j_call: TRBJ2-3

cdr3_aa: CASSLQTGGTDTQYF
cdr3_nt: TGCGCCAGCAGCCTACAGACAGGGGGCACAGATACGCAGTATTTT
d_call: TRBD1
clone_size: -
v_call: TRBV5-1
j_call: TRBJ2-3

cdr3_aa: CASSLQWTGSTGNTIYF
cdr3_nt: TGTGCCAGCAGCCTTCAATGGACAGGGAGTACTGGAAACACCATATATTTT
d_call: TRBD1
clone_size: medium-sized
v_call: TRBV7-9
j_call: TRBJ1-3

cdr3_aa: CASSEPTAADTGELFF
cdr3_nt: TGTGCCAGCAGCGAGCCCACCGCCGCGGACACCGGGGAGCTGTTTTTT
d_call: -
clone_size: -
v_call: TRBV9
j_call: TRBJ2-2

cdr3_aa: CASSPRLSEKLFF
cdr3_nt: TGTGCCAGCTCACCACGGCTCAGTGAAAAACTGTTTTTT
d_call: -
clone_size: -
v_call: TRBV18
j_call: TRBJ1-4

cdr3_aa: CASSLGGWASGTQETQYF
cdr3_nt: TGTGCCAGCAGCTTAGGAGGCTGGGCTAGCGGTACCCAAGAGACCCAGTACTTC
d_call: TRBD2
clone_size: -
v_call: TRBV7-3
j_call: TRBJ2-5

cdr3_aa: CASSPLAGGDNEQFF
cdr3_nt: TGTGCCAGTAGTCCACTAGCGGGAGGGGACAATGAGCAGTTCTTC
d_call: TRBD2
clone_size: -
v_call: TRBV19
j_call: TRBJ2-1

cdr3_aa: CASSPRGTSTDTQYF
cdr3_nt: TGTGCCAGCAGCCCACGGGGTACTAGCACAGATACGCAGTATTTT
d_call: -
clone_size: -
v_call: TRBV7-9
j_call: TRBJ2-3

cdr3_aa: CASSVELAGAVNTGELFF
cdr3_nt: TGTGCCAGCAGCGTAGAACTAGCGGGAGCGGTGAACACCGGGGAGCTGTTTTTT
d_call: TRBD2
clone_size: -
v_call: TRBV9
j_call: TRBJ2-2

cdr3_aa: CASSQDRGLAEYF
cdr3_nt: TGTGCCAGCAGCCAAGATAGGGGCCTTGCCGAGTATTTT
d_call: -
clone_size: once
v_call: TRBV3-1/TRBV3-2
j_call: TRBJ2-3

cdr3_aa: CASSHPYSGLADSYNEQFF
cdr3_nt: TGTGCCAGCAGCCACCCATACTCGGGACTAGCGGACTCCTACAATGAGCAGTTCTTC
d_call: TRBD2
clone_size: -
v_call: TRBV3-1/TRBV3-2
j_call: TRBJ2-1

cdr3_aa: CASSWRTSGRAEETQYF
cdr3_nt: TGTGCCAGCAGCTGGCGGACTAGCGGGCGGGCTGAAGAGACCCAGTACTTC
d_call: TRBD2
clone_size: -
v_call: TRBV5-5
j_call: TRBJ2-5

cdr3_aa: CASSLVGSSGGFHEQYF
cdr3_nt: TGTGCCAGCAGCTTAGTTGGGTCTAGCGGGGGGTTCCACGAGCAGTACTTC
d_call: TRBD2
clone_size: -
v_call: TRBV7-8
j_call: TRBJ2-7

cdr3_aa: CASSWSTGGGYEQYF
cdr3_nt: TGTGCCAGCAGCTGGTCGACGGGCGGGGGCTACGAGCAGTACTTC
d_call: TRBD2
clone_size: -
v_call: TRBV7-2
j_call: TRBJ2-7

cdr3_aa: CASRTPGLNNQPQHF
cdr3_nt: TGTGCCAGTAGGACCCCGGGACTGAACAATCAGCCCCAGCATTTT
d_call: -
clone_size: -
v_call: TRBV19
j_call: TRBJ1-5

cdr3_aa: CASSLSPGGRTNNEQFF
cdr3_nt: TGTGCCAGCAGCTTAAGCCCAGGGGGTAGGACCAACAATGAGCAGTTCTTC
d_call: TRBD1
clone_size: -
v_call: TRBV7-3
j_call: TRBJ2-1

cdr3_aa: CASRRGRGTNEKLFF
cdr3_nt: TGTGCCAGCAGGAGAGGGAGGGGAACTAATGAAAAACTGTTTTTT
d_call: -
clone_size: -
v_call: TRBV28
j_call: TRBJ1-4